Listed here are 26 T cell receptor beta chains from one sample, sequenced in a study of blood T cell repertoires in COVID-19. Only in-frame clones appear in the TCRdb table, and some are missing; sequencing was by immunoSEQ multiplex PCR. The sample records 300,000 to 450,000 clones, about nine tenths being singletons. Sequenced material: PBMCs or T cells enriched from blood (not recorded which). The source is a woman younger than 45 who had been exposed to COVID-19.

The chain joins TRBV28 to TRBJ2-5; maybe TRBD2 (5 bases). The germline V and J ends were trimmed by 5 bases and 0 bases, with 16 bases remaining between them. The germline gives CDR1 MDHEN, CDR2 SYDVKM. The CDR3 is made up of 16 amino acids. The CDR3 DNA reads TGTGCCAGCAGTCCCGCAGGAGCGGCTCACCAAGAGACCCAGTACTTC. Translating gives CASSPAGAAHQETQYF.

The chain is built from TRBV27 and TRBJ1-5; a possible D gene is TRBD1 (5 bases). V gave up 2 bases and J gave up 4 bases, with 15 bases separating them. This CDR3 is 16 amino acids long. Germline V gene lookup returns CDR1 MNHEY and CDR2 SMNVEV (reference sequence). The CDR3 loop reads CASSLRGSGENQPQHF. The CDR3 DNA reads TGTGCCAGCAGTTTACGGGGGTCGGGTGAAAATCAGCCCCAGCATTTT.

This clone occurred once. The chain combines TRBV10-3 with TRBJ2-7, with TRBD2 matching over 9 bases. Germline CDR1 is ENHRY and CDR2 is SYGVKD. V trimming: 4 bases; J trimming: 2 bases; junction bases outside the gene matches: 15. This CDR3 contains 18 residues. CDR3 coding DNA: TGTGCCATCAGTGCCCCGAGAAATAGCGGGAGAGATGCCTACGAGCAGTACTTC. Protein product: CAISAPRNSGRDAYEQYF.

This sequence joins TRBV3-1 (or the pseudogene TRBV3-2) and TRBJ1-1; D unresolved. Germline lookup yields CDR1 LGHDT and CDR2 YNNKEL (reference sequence). With 0 bases removed from V and 8 bases from J, the gap between germline ends came to 7 bases. This CDR3 has 12 amino acids. The CDR3 reads CASSQDAGEAFF. CDR3 in DNA: TGTGCCAGCAGCCAAGATGCGGGAGAAGCTTTCTTT.

This chain's CDR3 is CASSSGGAGNTIYF. The CDR3 nucleotides read TGCGCCAGCAGCTCCGGGGGGGCTGGAAACACCATATATTTT. The rearrangement uses TRBV5-1 and TRBJ1-3; D is perhaps TRBD1 (5 bases). This CDR3 has 14 residues. V lost 3 bases to trimming and J lost 2 bases, with 9 bases between them. Germline loops: CDR1 SGHRS, CDR2 YFSETQ.

The chain carries TRBV10-3 and TRBJ2-6, with TRBD2 as a possible D gene (6 bases). V lost 7 bases and J lost 0, with 16 bases in between. Germline values: CDR1 ENHRY, CDR2 SYGVKD. This CDR3 has 17 residues. The CDR3, as DNA: TGTGCCATCAACGGAGGGGTTTCCGTCTCTGGGGCCAACGTCCTGACTTTC. Translating it yields CAINGGVSVSGANVLTF.

This chain connects TRBV3-1 (or the pseudogene TRBV3-2) to TRBJ2-3, with 7 bases aligning to TRBD1. V dropped 3 bases and J dropped 2; count of bases not matched to a gene: 2. Germline-derived CDR1 and CDR2 are LGHDT and YNNKEL (reference sequence). The CDR3 loop spans 14 amino acids. The DNA of the CDR3 is TGTGCCAGCAGCCAGGGGACAGTCACAGATACGCAGTATTTT. Translating gives CASSQGTVTDTQYF.

The V call is TRBV12-5, the J call TRBJ1-5; 9 bases match TRBD1. The germline V gene encodes CDR1 LGHNT and CDR2 FRNRAP. Germline trimming cut 5 bases from V and 6 bases from J; bases unmatched to any gene: 8. This CDR3 has 15 amino acids. The CDR3 nucleotides are TGTGCTAGTGGTCCCGGACAGGGGTTGCGTCAGCCCCAGCATTTT. Translating gives CASGPGQGLRQPQHF.

The chain joins TRBV9 to TRBJ1-4; tentatively, D is TRBD1 (6 bases). The germline V gene encodes CDR1 SGDLS and CDR2 YYNGEE. V lost 3 bases and J lost 4, with 13 bases in between. This CDR3 region has 15 residues. CDR3 DNA sequence: TGTGCCAGCAGCGCCGCGGGGGCTCGTAATGAAAAACTGTTTTTT. This translates into CASSAAGARNEKLFF.

The chain recombines TRBV5-1 with TRBJ1-6; no clear D gene. CDR1 and CDR2 from the germline V gene are SGHRS and YFSETQ. The CDR3 has 17 residues. V shed 0 bases and J shed 6 bases, with 16 bases lying between them. The CDR3 region has the DNA TGCGCCAGCAGCTTGGCCGTTACAGCCAGTCTTAATTCACCCCTCCACTTT. It codes for CASSLAVTASLNSPLHF.

The gene calls are TRBV28 and TRBJ1-2; D is uncertain. The length of the CDR3 is 12 residues. Looked up from germline, CDR1 is MDHEN and CDR2 is SYDVKM. Trimming pared 4 bases from V and 6 bases from J, leaving 9 bases between. As DNA, the CDR3 is TGTGCCAGCAGTTACCGAGGAGATGGCTACACCTTC. Protein: CASSYRGDGYTF.

The V call is TRBV6-5, the J call TRBJ2-2, with 8 bases that match TRBD1. V shed 2 bases, J shed 1 base, and the junction held 3 bases outside the gene matches. There are 16 residues in the CDR3. CDR1 is MNHEY and CDR2 is SVGAGI in the germline V gene. The CDR3: CASSYTGGENTGELFF. The CDR3, as DNA: TGTGCCAGCAGTTACACAGGGGGAGAGAACACCGGGGAGCTGTTTTTT.

In DNA, the CDR3 is TGTGCCAGCAGCTTAAGAGCGGGAGAGGAATACGAGCAGTACTTC. Its translation is CASSLRAGEEYEQYF. This chain links TRBV7-3 with TRBJ2-7; TRBD2 matches 8 bases. The CDR3 contains 15 residues. Per germline, CDR1 SGHTA and CDR2 FQGTGA. Trimming cost V 1 base and J 4 bases; bases outside gene matches: 6.

V and J are TRBV18 and TRBJ1-3, with 9 nucleotides matching TRBD1. The CDR3 is 19 amino acids. Germline lookup yields CDR1 KGHSH and CDR2 LQKENI. The V gene end was trimmed by 3 bases and the J gene end by 0 bases; junction bases not matched to a gene: 12. The CDR3 loop is CASSPSPGTGQASGNTIYF. CDR3 DNA: TGTGCCAGCTCACCCAGTCCCGGGACAGGGCAGGCCTCTGGAAACACCATATATTTT.

The gene calls are TRBV27 and TRBJ1-2; 7 bases line up with TRBD1. V gave up 1 base and J gave up 8 bases; unmatched junction bases: 16. This CDR3 is 17 amino acids long. CDR1 MNHEY and CDR2 SMNVEV come from the germline V gene (reference sequence). In DNA form, the CDR3 reads TGTGCCAGCAGTTTATTAGCCGGGGACAGCCGATTGCTGGGCTACACCTTC. The encoded protein is CASSLLAGDSRLLGYTF.

The chain has TRBV19 and TRBJ2-2, with a weak D call TRBD1 (5 bases). The CDR3 sequence is 15 residues long. The germline gives CDR1 LNHDA, CDR2 SQIVND (reference sequence). Trimming stripped 4 bases from V and 0 bases from J, with 9 bases between. DNA for the CDR3: TGTGCCAGTAGTACAGGACAAACGAACACCGGGGAGCTGTTTTTT. This sequence encodes CASSTGQTNTGELFF. Supplemented by reference TRBV19 and TRBJ2-2, the full variable domain reads DGGITQSPKYLFRKEGQNVTLSCEQNLNHDAMYWYRQDPGQGLRLIYYSQIVNDFQKGDIAEGYSVSREKKESFPLTVTSAQKNPTAFYLCASSTGQTNTGELFFGEGSRLTVL.

The genes are TRBV10-3 and TRBJ2-7, with TRBD2 matching 7 bases. This CDR3 is 15 amino acids long. V was pared by 0 bases and J by 2 bases, with 4 bases of the junction left unmatched. CDR1 is ENHRY and CDR2 is SYGVKD in the germline V gene. The CDR3 is CAISESLAATYEQYF. CDR3 nucleotide sequence: TGTGCCATCAGTGAGTCCCTAGCGGCGACCTACGAGCAGTACTTC.

The rearrangement uses TRBV19 and TRBJ2-5, with 13 bases fitting TRBD2. This CDR3 comprises 16 residues. V trimming: 5 bases; J trimming: 1 base; junction bases outside the gene matches: 4. Germline V gene data show CDR1 as LNHDA and CDR2 as SQIVND (reference sequence). CDR3 amino acids: CASSVRTSGGQETQYF. As DNA, the CDR3 is TGTGCCAGTAGTGTAAGGACTAGCGGGGGCCAAGAGACCCAGTACTTC. Drawing the rest from reference TRBV19 and TRBJ2-5, the complete variable domain is DGGITQSPKYLFRKEGQNVTLSCEQNLNHDAMYWYRQDPGQGLRLIYYSQIVNDFQKGDIAEGYSVSREKKESFPLTVTSAQKNPTAFYLCASSVRTSGGQETQYFGPGTRLLVL.

V and J are TRBV7-9 and TRBJ1-5, with 8 bases that match TRBD1. CDR3 length: 14 residues. V was pared by 3 bases and J by 5 bases, with 3 bases of the junction left unmatched. Germline V lookup: CDR1 SEHNR, CDR2 FQNEAQ (reference sequence). The CDR3 loop is CASSLDRADQPQHF. The CDR3 DNA follows: TGTGCCAGCAGCTTGGACAGGGCCGATCAGCCCCAGCATTTT.

The V call is TRBV29-1, the J call TRBJ2-7, with a possible D match to TRBD1 (7 bases). Germline CDR1 SQVTM, CDR2 ANQGSEA. Deletions cut 5 bases from V and 4 bases from J, with 12 bases between. The CDR3 runs 12 residues. DNA of the CDR3: TGCAGCGTTAAACAGGGGACTTACGAGCAGTACTTC. Translating it yields CSVKQGTYEQYF.

This chain connects TRBV3-1 (or the pseudogene TRBV3-2) to TRBJ2-3, with 9 nucleotides matching TRBD2. This CDR3 has 16 residues. Germline V gene data show CDR1 as LGHDT and CDR2 as YNNKEL (reference sequence). Trimming at V came to 3 bases and at J to 4 bases, leaving 8 bases not matched to a gene. The CDR3 reads CASSHAAGGRPDTQYF. CDR3 sequence (DNA): TGTGCCAGCAGCCATGCGGCGGGAGGGCGGCCAGATACGCAGTATTTT.

The V and J genes are TRBV3-1 (or the pseudogene TRBV3-2) and TRBJ2-5, with TRBD2 as a possible D gene (6 bases). From germline, CDR1 is LGHDT and CDR2 YNNKEL (reference sequence). CDR3 length: 16 amino acids. The ends were cut back, 4 bases at V and 4 bases at J, with 19 bases in the middle. Here the CDR3 reads CASSPLEAGARETQYF. The CDR3 DNA is TGTGCCAGCAGCCCCCTTGAAGCGGGTGCCCGAGAGACCCAGTACTTC.

Comment on this clone: At one end, the junction sequence differs from germline, possibly due to a read error. The chain is built from TRBV5-1 and TRBJ2-3; 7 nucleotides align to TRBD2. This CDR3 has 15 residues. In germline, CDR1 is SGHRS, CDR2 YFSETQ. The CDR3 sequence: CASSLHPTSLDASPF. The CDR3 DNA reads TGCGCCAGCAGCTTACATCCGACTAGCTTGGATGCTTCGCCCTTT.

V is TRBV5-4 and J is TRBJ2-7, with D possibly being TRBD2 (5 bases). This CDR3 has 14 residues. Germline V gives CDR1 SGHNT, CDR2 YYREEE (reference sequence). V was clipped by 4 bases and J by 4 bases, with 15 bases between them. The CDR3 sequence: CASSVAGPSYEQYF. The CDR3 nucleotides read TGTGCCAGCAGCGTGGCGGGTCCCTCTTACGAGCAGTACTTC. Based on the CDR3 plus reference TRBV5-4 and TRBJ2-7, the full variable domain is ETGVTQSPTHLIKTRGQQVTLRCSSQSGHNTVSWYQQALGQGPQFIFQYYREEENGRGNFPPRFSGLQFPNYSSELNVNALELDDSALYLCASSVAGPSYEQYFGPGTRLTVT.

The CDR3 spells CASSFDRGLGNTIYF. The CDR3, as DNA: TGTGCCAGCAGCTTCGACAGGGGGCTCGGGAACACCATATATTTT. V usage is TRBV11-2 and J usage is TRBJ1-3, with 10 bases matching TRBD1. V trimming: 3 bases; J trimming: 7 bases; junction bases outside the gene matches: 6. The CDR3 has 15 amino acids. CDR1 and CDR2 (germline): SGHAT, FQNNGV.

This clone was picked up one time. The chain employs TRBV9 and TRBJ2-1, with 14 bases identical to TRBD2. Germline CDR1 is SGDLS and CDR2 is YYNGEE. With V trimmed by 3 bases and J by 8 bases, 7 bases remained unmatched. The CDR3 totals 16 residues. The CDR3 loop reads CASSDGTSGRGDEQFF. As DNA, the CDR3 is TGTGCCAGCAGCGACGGGACTAGCGGGAGAGGGGATGAGCAGTTCTTC.